Here is one T cell receptor (beta chain) with its context. In the original analysis: The assay estimated nucleated cells by amplifying reference gene primers. Sequenced by immunoSEQ multiplex PCR; TCRdb stores in-frame clones only, minus some. V and J calls plus clone size are reproduced from that table; the DNA served to infer D and trimming. This sample has 50,000 to 70,000 clones; around 84% occur once, and the top ten carry roughly 18%. This CDR3 comprises 16 residues. CDR1 SGHAT and CDR2 FQDESV come from the germline V gene (reference sequence). V lost 3 bases, J lost 8 bases, and 20 bases lay in between. This sample is drawn from a study of blood T cell repertoires in COVID-19. Study-level background: Samples representing acute and convalescent COVID-19 were sourced from the United States, Italy and Spain. Nucleic acid was either cDNA or gDNA, and it came from T cells, B-cell-depleted T cells, or PBMCs.

This chain links TRBV11-1 with TRBJ2-1; tentative D call: TRBD1 (5 bases). Sequenced: peripheral blood. This clonotype was sampled from a man in his sixties or seventies with active COVID-19. CDR3 residues: CASSFSGVVETDEQFF. DNA of the CDR3: TGTGCCAGCAGCTTTAGTGGGGTTGTGGAGACAGATGAGCAGTTCTTC.